This T cell receptor beta chain was captured in a study of blood T cell repertoires in COVID-19. Authors' data handling: Estimation of nucleated cell counts relied on the amplification of reference gene primers. TCRdb keeps only in-frame clones here, not all; method: immunoSEQ multiplex PCR. For V, J and clone size, that table is used; D and trimming come from the DNA. The sample carries about 230,000 clones, around four fifths recorded once. The germline gives CDR1 SGHTA, CDR2 FQGNSA. Losses at the gene ends were 3 bases for V and 5 bases for J; bases not matched to a gene: 6. The CDR3 is made up of 15 amino acids.

What was sequenced was peripheral blood. This receptor was identified in a woman in her seventies with active or convalescent COVID-19. This chain links TRBV7-2 with TRBJ2-1; 8 positions agree with TRBD2. The CDR3, as DNA: TGTGCCAGCAGCTTTTTTAGCGGGGCAAACAATGAGCAGTTCTTC. Translated: CASSFFSGANNEQFF.